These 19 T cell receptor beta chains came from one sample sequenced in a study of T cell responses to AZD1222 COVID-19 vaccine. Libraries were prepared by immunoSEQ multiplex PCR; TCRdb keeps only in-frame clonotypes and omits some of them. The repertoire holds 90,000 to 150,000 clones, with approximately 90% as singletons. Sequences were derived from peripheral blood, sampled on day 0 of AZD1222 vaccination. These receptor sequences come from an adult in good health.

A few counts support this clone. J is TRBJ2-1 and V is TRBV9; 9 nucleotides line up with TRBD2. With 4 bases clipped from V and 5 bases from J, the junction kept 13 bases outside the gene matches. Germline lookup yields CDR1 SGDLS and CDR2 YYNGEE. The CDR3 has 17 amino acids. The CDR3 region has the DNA TGTGCCAGCAGCCCACTGGAGGTAGCGGGGGTCCACAATGAGCAGTTCTTC. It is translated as CASSPLEVAGVHNEQFF.

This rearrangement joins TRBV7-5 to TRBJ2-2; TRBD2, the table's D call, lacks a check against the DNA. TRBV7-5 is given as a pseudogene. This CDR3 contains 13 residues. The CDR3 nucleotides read TGTGCCAGAAGCGGACCAGCGGTGTGGGGAGCTGTTTTT. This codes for CARSGPAVWGAVF.

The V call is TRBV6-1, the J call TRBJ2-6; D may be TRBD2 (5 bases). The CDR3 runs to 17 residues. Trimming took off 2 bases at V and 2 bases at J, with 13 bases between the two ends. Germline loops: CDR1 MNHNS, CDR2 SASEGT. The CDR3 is CASSEFLASPGANVLTF. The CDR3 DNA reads TGTGCCAGCAGTGAATTCCTAGCTAGCCCTGGGGCCAACGTCCTGACTTTC.

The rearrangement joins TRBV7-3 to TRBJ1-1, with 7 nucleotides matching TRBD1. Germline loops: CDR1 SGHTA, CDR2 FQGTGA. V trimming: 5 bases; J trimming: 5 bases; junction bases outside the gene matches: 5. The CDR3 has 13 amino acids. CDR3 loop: CASSRDRETEAFF. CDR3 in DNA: TGTGCCAGCAGCCGTGACAGGGAGACTGAAGCTTTCTTT.

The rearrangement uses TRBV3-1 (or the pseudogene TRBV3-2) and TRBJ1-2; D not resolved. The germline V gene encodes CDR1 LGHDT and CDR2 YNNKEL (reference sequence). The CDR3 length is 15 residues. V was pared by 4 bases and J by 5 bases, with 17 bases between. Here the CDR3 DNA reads TGTGCCAGCAGCCCCCGGGCCGGGGAACATTATGGCTACACCTTC. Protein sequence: CASSPRAGEHYGYTF.

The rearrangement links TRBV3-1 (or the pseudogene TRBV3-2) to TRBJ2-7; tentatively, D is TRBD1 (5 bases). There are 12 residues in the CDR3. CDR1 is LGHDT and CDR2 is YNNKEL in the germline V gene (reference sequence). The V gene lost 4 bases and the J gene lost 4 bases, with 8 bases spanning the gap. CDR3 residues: CASSPPGYEQYF. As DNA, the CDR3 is TGTGCCAGCAGCCCACCAGGGTACGAGCAGTACTTC.

CDR3 coding DNA: TGTGCCAGCAGCTCCCCATCAGCGGGGGGGTTGGATACGCAGTATTTT. This sequence encodes CASSSPSAGGLDTQYF. V and J are TRBV5-4 and TRBJ2-3, with 10 bases aligning to TRBD2. Trimming took 3 bases from V and 6 from J; bases not matched to a gene: 10. The CDR3 spans 16 residues. Germline V gene data show CDR1 as SGHNT and CDR2 as YYREEE (reference sequence). Combining the CDR3 with reference TRBV5-4 and TRBJ2-3 gives the whole variable domain ETGVTQSPTHLIKTRGQQVTLRCSSQSGHNTVSWYQQALGQGPQFIFQYYREEENGRGNFPPRFSGLQFPNYSSELNVNALELDDSALYLCASSSPSAGGLDTQYFGPGTRLTVL.

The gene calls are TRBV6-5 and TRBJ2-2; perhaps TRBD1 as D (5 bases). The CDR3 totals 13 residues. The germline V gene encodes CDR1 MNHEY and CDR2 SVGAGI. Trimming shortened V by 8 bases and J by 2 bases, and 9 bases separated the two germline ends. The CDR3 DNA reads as TGTGCCAGCGATGACAGAAACACCGGGGAGCTGTTTTTT. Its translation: CASDDRNTGELFF.

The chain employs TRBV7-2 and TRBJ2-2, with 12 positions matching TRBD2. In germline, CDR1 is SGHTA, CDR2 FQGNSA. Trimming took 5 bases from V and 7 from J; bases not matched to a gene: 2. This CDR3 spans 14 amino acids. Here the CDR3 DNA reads TGTGCCAGCAGCAGGACTAGCGGGGACGGGGAGCTGTTTTTT. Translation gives CASSRTSGDGELFF.

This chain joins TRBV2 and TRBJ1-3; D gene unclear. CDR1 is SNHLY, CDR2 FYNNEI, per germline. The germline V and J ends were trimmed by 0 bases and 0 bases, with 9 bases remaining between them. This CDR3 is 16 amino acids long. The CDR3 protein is CASSEAQTVSGNTIYF. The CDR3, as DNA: TGTGCCAGCAGTGAAGCACAGACGGTCTCTGGAAACACCATATATTTT.

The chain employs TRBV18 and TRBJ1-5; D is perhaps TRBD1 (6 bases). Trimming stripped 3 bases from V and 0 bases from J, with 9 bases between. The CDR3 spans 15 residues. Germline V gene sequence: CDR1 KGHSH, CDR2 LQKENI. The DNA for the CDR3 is TGTGCCAGCTCACCCCGGACAGATAGCAATCAGCCCCAGCATTTT. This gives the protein CASSPRTDSNQPQHF.

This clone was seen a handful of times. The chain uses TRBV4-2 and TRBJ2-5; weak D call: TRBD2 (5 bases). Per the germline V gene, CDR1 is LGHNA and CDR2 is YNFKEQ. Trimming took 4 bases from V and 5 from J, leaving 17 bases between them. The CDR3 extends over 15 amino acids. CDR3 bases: TGTGCCAGCAGCCGACTCGGACTGAACGGGGAGACCCAGTACTTC. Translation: CASSRLGLNGETQYF.

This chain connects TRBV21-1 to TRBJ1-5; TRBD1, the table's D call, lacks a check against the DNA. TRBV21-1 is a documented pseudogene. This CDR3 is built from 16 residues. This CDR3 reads CASSKSGRSAPQPQHF. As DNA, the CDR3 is TGTGCCAGCAGCAAATCAGGCAGGTCGGCGCCTCAGCCCCAGCATTTT.

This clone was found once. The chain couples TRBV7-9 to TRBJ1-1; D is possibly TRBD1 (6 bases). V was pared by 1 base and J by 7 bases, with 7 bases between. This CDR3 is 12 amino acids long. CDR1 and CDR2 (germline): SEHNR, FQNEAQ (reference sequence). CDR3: CASSLGTVEAFF. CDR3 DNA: TGTGCCAGCAGCTTAGGGACAGTTGAAGCTTTCTTT.

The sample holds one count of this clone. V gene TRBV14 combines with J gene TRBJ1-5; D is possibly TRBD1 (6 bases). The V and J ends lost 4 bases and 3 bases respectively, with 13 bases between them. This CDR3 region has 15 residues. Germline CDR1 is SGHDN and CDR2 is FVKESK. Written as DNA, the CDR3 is TGTGCCAGCAGCCGGGAAGGGGGAAACAATCAGCCCCAGCATTTT. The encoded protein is CASSREGGNNQPQHF.

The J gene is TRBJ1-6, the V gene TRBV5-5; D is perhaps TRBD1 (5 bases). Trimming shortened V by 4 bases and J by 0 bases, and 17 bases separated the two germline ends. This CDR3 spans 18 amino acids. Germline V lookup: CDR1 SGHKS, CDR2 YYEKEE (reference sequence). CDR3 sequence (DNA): TGTGCCAGCAGCCCAGGGAGACAGACGGGCTCCTATAATTCACCCCTCCACTTT. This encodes CASSPGRQTGSYNSPLHF.

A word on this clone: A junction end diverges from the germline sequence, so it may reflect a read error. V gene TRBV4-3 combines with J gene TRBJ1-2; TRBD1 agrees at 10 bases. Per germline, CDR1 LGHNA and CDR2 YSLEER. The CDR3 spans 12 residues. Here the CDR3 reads CASSQGQGAIFF. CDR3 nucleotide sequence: TGCGCCAGCAGCCAAGGACAGGGGGCGATCTTCTTC.

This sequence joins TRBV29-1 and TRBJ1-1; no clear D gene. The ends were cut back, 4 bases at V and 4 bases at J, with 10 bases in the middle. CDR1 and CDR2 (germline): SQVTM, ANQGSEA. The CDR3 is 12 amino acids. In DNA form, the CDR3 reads TGCAGCGTTGTCTTAACTGTCACTGAAGCTTTCTTT. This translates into CSVVLTVTEAFF.

CDR3 sequence (DNA): TGCAGCGTTGCTCTTGCAGGGAGCAATCAGCCCCAGCATTTT. This codes for CSVALAGSNQPQHF. The V gene is TRBV29-1, the J gene TRBJ1-5, with D perhaps matching TRBD1 (5 bases). From germline, CDR1 is SQVTM and CDR2 ANQGSEA. The CDR3 totals 14 residues. The V and J ends lost 4 bases and 1 base respectively, with 11 bases between them. The whole variable domain, remainder taken from reference TRBV29-1 and TRBJ1-5, is SAVISQKPSRDICQRGTSLTIQCQVDSQVTMMFWYRQQPGQSLTLIATANQGSEATYESGFVIDKFPISRPNLTFSTLTVSNMSPEDSSIYLCSVALAGSNQPQHFGDGTRLSIL.